The rows below give T cell receptor beta chains drawn from one sample of a study of cytomegalovirus exposure and HLA in healthy donors. Profiling relied on immunoSEQ multiplex PCR, and the TCRdb table lists in-frame clones only, not all of them. This table has more than 150,000 clones, more than 65% appearing once. The sequencing input was PBMCs. All receptors come from a woman between 18 and 30 years old in good health and CMV-seropositive. Each CDR3 is given with its conserved first and last residue. D genes are given only for firm matches. The size entry is marked missing in some rows and otherwise reads once, few, many or a size class.

>TRBV9|TRBJ1-5|TRBD1|.
CASSGTQGVGQPQHF
TGTGCCAGCAGCGGAACTCAGGGGGTAGGTCAGCCCCAGCATTTT
>TRBV7-9|TRBJ1-2|.|few
CASSLGGDGYTF
TGTGCCAGCAGCTTAGGTGGAGATGGCTACACCTTC
>TRBV11-2|TRBJ2-7|.|.
CASSFSEAASSYEQYF
TGTGCCAGCAGCTTTTCTGAGGCAGCGAGCTCCTACGAGCAGTACTTC
>TRBV5-4|TRBJ2-1|.|once
CASSPKGGGNEQFF
TGTGCCAGCAGCCCCAAGGGGGGAGGGAATGAGCAGTTCTTC
>TRBV5-1|TRBJ1-1|TRBD1|.
CASSLIPGTGNTEAFF
TGCGCCAGCAGCTTGATTCCTGGGACAGGGAACACTGAAGCTTTCTTT
>TRBV6-5|TRBJ1-1|.|.
CASRGGQGTEAFF
TGTGCCAGCAGGGGCGGCCAGGGCACTGAAGCTTTCTTT
>TRBV6-1|TRBJ2-1|.|.
CASKYRVNEQFF
TGTGCCAGCAAGTACAGGGTCAATGAGCAGTTCTTC
>TRBV7-8|TRBJ2-7|.|few
CASSFRLEQYF
TGTGCCAGCAGCTTCCGTTTGGAGCAGTACTTC
>TRBV7-9|TRBJ2-5|TRBD1|few
CASSTARDRGWGETQYF
TGTGCCAGCAGCACAGCCCGGGACAGGGGGTGGGGAGAGACCCAGTACTTC
>TRBV10-3|TRBJ1-1|.|.
CAISEFDSKAFF
TGTGCCATCAGTGAGTTTGACAGTAAAGCTTTCTTT
>TRBV2|TRBJ2-4|TRBD1|.
CASSVTGLYIQYF
TGTGCCAGCAGTGTGACAGGGTTGTACATTCAGTACTTC
>TRBV10-1|TRBJ1-1|TRBD1|few
CATQQGVATEAFF
TGCGCCACTCAACAGGGGGTCGCCACTGAAGCTTTCTTT
>TRBV6-1|TRBJ1-6|.|few
CASSDMASSPLHF
TGTGCCAGCAGTGATATGGCCTCTTCACCCCTCCACTTT